This is a list of T cell receptor beta chains from one sample in a study of cytomegalovirus exposure and HLA in healthy donors. The method was immunoSEQ multiplex PCR; TCRdb's version includes in-frame clones alone and lacks a portion of them. This table holds around 120,000 clones, roughly 80% found once. The material sequenced was PBMCs. These receptors originate from a girl aged 2 to 9 in good health and CMV-seronegative. Both conserved end residues are part of each CDR3. A D gene is named only where the DNA matches it firmly. A row's size may be missing; if present it is once, few, many or a size class.

j_gene	abundance	d_gene	v_gene	CDR3nt	CDR3aa
TRBJ1-3	.	.	TRBV18	TGTGCCAGCTCACCAGCAAGGAGCTCTGGAAACACCATATATTTT	CASSPARSSGNTIYF
TRBJ2-1	.	.	TRBV5-1	TGCGCCAGCAGCTCAAGAGGACAGCCGAGCTCCTACAATGAGCAGTTCTTC	CASSSRGQPSSYNEQFF
TRBJ2-2	.	.	TRBV4-3	TGCGCCAGCAGCCAAGAAGGGGACGGGGAGCTGTTTTTT	CASSQEGDGELFF
TRBJ2-5	.	.	TRBV28	TGTGCCAGCAGAACTAGGAGTCTCCAAGAGACCCAGTACTTC	CASRTRSLQETQYF
TRBJ1-2	once	.	TRBV21-1	TGTGCCAGCAGCAATTGGGACAGGGGGGCCAATAACTATGGCTACACCTTC	CASSNWDRGANNYGYTF
TRBJ2-3	.	TRBD2	TRBV5-8	TGTGCCAGCAGTCAGGGACTAGCGGGAGTGGGGGATACGCAGTATTTT	CASSQGLAGVGDTQYF
TRBJ2-1	.	TRBD1	TRBV13	TGTGCCAGCAGCGGCAGGACAGGCAGAGAGCAGTTCTTC	CASSGRTGREQFF
TRBJ2-2	.	TRBD2	TRBV25-1	TGTGCCAGCAGTGATACTGGACTAGCAGGAAACACCGGGGAGCTGTTTTTT	CASSDTGLAGNTGELFF
TRBJ1-2	.	TRBD1	TRBV7-9	TGTGCCAGCAGCTTATCGGACAGGGTGCGGGGCTACACCTTC	CASSLSDRVRGYTF
TRBJ2-4	.	.	TRBV6-1	TGTGCCAACCCGGAGGGAGCCAAAAACATTCAGTACTTC	CANPEGAKNIQYF
TRBJ2-1	.	TRBD2	TRBV13	TGTGCCAGCAGCACCTCAGCGGGAAAGGAGGGCAATGAGCAGTTCTTC	CASSTSAGKEGNEQFF
TRBJ1-4	.	.	TRBV30	TGTGCCTGGACGACCAGCGGGGTTAATGAAAAACTGTTTTTT	CAWTTSGVNEKLFF
TRBJ1-3	.	TRBD1	TRBV19	TGTGCCAGTAGCACGATCCAGGGGGCACTTGGAAACACCATATATTTT	CASSTIQGALGNTIYF
TRBJ2-7	.	.	TRBV28	TGTGCCAGCAGGGGGGGTGGGGACTCCTACGAGCAGTACTTC	CASRGGGDSYEQYF
TRBJ2-1	once	TRBD2	TRBV25-1	TGTGCCAGCAGTTTGACTAGCGGGGGGAATTACAATGAGCAGTTCTTC	CASSLTSGGNYNEQFF
TRBJ2-5	.	.	TRBV5-1	TGCGCCAGCAGCTTGGTACAGGGAGGGGAGACCCAGTACTTC	CASSLVQGGETQYF
TRBJ1-2	.	.	TRBV11-1	TGTGCCAGCAGCTTAGTGGCGTCCGGGATACCCTATGGCTACACCTTC	CASSLVASGIPYGYTF
TRBJ2-7	once	.	TRBV6-1	TGTGCCAGCAGTGGGGTAGCGGAGACCTACGAGCAGTACTTC	CASSGVAETYEQYF
TRBJ2-7	few	TRBD2	TRBV30	TGTGCCTGGAGTGTATTACGGGAGGGCGAGCAGTACTTC	CAWSVLREGEQYF
TRBJ2-7	.	.	TRBV14	TGTGCCAGCAGCCAAGATGCCCGCCTAGCCTACTACGAGCAGTACTTC	CASSQDARLAYYEQYF
TRBJ1-5	.	.	TRBV7-8	TGTGCCAGCAGGGAGGGAGACAATCAGCCCCAGCATTTT	CASREGDNQPQHF
TRBJ1-2	.	.	TRBV6-1	TGTGCCAGCAGTGCAACAGGGCTATATGGCTACACCTTC	CASSATGLYGYTF
TRBJ1-2	.	.	TRBV2	TGTGCCAGCACGACGGGACTTAGGAATGAGGGCTACACCTTC	CASTTGLRNEGYTF
TRBJ2-7	once	TRBD1	TRBV4-3	TGCGCCAGCAGTCATTCTCAAGGGACAGAGATGGTGGACGAGCAGTACTTC	CASSHSQGTEMVDEQYF
TRBJ1-6	.	.	TRBV2	TGTGCCAGCACCAAACCGGCAGGGAATTCACCCCTCCACTTT	CASTKPAGNSPLHF
TRBJ1-2	.	TRBD1	TRBV10-3	TGTGCCATCAGCAAAACAGGGACAGTCTATGGCTACACCTTC	CAISKTGTVYGYTF
TRBJ1-5	.	.	TRBV5-6	TGTGCCAGCAGCCCCGGGACAATGGGTCAGCCCCAGCATTTT	CASSPGTMGQPQHF
TRBJ1-4	.	.	TRBV30	TGTGCCTTCCGGGACTTAGGAGATGAAAAACTGTTTTTT	CAFRDLGDEKLFF
TRBJ2-1	.	.	TRBV10-3	TGTGCCATCAGTGTCGGCGACTATGAGCAGTTCTTC	CAISVGDYEQFF
TRBJ1-2	.	TRBD1	TRBV28	TGTGCCAGCAGTTTACCGACAGGGGACTACACCTTC	CASSLPTGDYTF
TRBJ2-7	.	.	TRBV18	TGTGCCAGCGCCGCCGGGTCTCAGGGCAGCTCCTACGAGCAGTACTTC	CASAAGSQGSSYEQYF
TRBJ2-7	.	TRBD1	TRBV11-2	TGTGCCAGCAGCTTAGACAGGGGGCCACACGAGCAGTACTTC	CASSLDRGPHEQYF
TRBJ2-5	.	TRBD1	TRBV5-1	TGCGCCAGCAGCAGCGGACAGGGGGCTAGGTTAGAGACCCAGTACTTC	CASSSGQGARLETQYF
TRBJ2-1	.	.	TRBV10-3	TGTGCCATCAGTCTTACCGCCGGGGGATTCGGTGAGCAGTTCTTC	CAISLTAGGFGEQFF
TRBJ1-2	.	.	TRBV19	TGTGCCAGTAGTACCTCTATAGGAGGCTATGGCTACACCTTC	CASSTSIGGYGYTF
TRBJ2-7	few	.	TRBV10-3	TGTGCCATCAGGGAGCCAGGGGCGACCTACGAGCAGTACTTC	CAIREPGATYEQYF
TRBJ1-1	few	.	TRBV6-1	TGTGCCAGCAGTGAAGCAAGTTACAGGGTGGGCCCACTCATGAACACTGAAGCTTTCTTT	CASSEASYRVGPLMNTEAFF
TRBJ2-7	.	.	TRBV5-5	TGTGCCAGCAGTCTGGGTGCGGGGTCCGAGCAGTACTTC	CASSLGAGSEQYF
TRBJ2-3	.	TRBD1	TRBV6-4	TGTGCCAGCAGCTACCGGGACAGGGATACAGATACGCAGTATTTT	CASSYRDRDTDTQYF
TRBJ2-3	.	.	TRBV12-5	TGTGCTAGTGGTACAAGGGGGGGCCTTAGCACAGATACGCAGTATTTT	CASGTRGGLSTDTQYF
TRBJ2-1	.	TRBD2	TRBV9	TGTGCCAGCAGCGTAGGCGGGGGGGGCCTCTCCCCTGAGCAGTTCTTC	CASSVGGGGLSPEQFF
TRBJ2-5	.	TRBD2	TRBV6-1	TGTGCCAGCCAGGGACTAGTAGGAGAGACCCAGTACTTC	CASQGLVGETQYF
TRBJ2-5	few	.	TRBV9	TGTGCCAGCAGCGCCGACAGCAACCAAGAGACCCAGTACTTC	CASSADSNQETQYF